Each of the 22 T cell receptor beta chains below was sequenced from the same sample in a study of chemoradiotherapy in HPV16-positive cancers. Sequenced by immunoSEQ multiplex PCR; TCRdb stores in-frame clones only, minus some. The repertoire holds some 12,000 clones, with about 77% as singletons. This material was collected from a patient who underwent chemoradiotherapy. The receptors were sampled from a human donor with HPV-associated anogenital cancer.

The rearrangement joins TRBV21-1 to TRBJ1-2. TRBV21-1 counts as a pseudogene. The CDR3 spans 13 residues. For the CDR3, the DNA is TGTGCCAGCAGCAAAGAAAGTAACTATGGCTACACCTTC. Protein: CASSKESNYGYTF.

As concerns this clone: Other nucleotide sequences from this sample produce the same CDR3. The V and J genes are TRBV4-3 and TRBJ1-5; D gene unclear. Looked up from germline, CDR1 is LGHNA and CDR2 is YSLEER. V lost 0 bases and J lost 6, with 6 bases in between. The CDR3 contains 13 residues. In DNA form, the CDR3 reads TGCGCCAGCAGCCAAGATATTGGTCAGCCCCAGCATTTT. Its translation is CASSQDIGQPQHF.

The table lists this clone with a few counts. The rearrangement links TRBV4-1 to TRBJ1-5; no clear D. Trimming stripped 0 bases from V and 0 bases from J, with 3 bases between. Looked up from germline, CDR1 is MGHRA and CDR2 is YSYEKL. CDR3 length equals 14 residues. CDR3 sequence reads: CASSQEISNQPQHF. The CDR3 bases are TGCGCCAGCAGCCAAGAAATTAGCAATCAGCCCCAGCATTTT.

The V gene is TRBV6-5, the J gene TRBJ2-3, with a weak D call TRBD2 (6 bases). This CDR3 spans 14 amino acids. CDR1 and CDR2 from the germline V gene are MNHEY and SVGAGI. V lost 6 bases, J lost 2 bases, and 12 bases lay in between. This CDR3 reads CASSRGSYTDTQYF. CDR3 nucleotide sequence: TGTGCCAGCAGCCGGGGGAGCTACACAGATACGCAGTATTTT.

The CDR3 DNA is TGTGCCAGCAGCTTAGGGCAGGGCGGCGGCTACACCTTC. Translation: CASSLGQGGGYTF. The J gene is TRBJ1-2, the V gene TRBV5-6; D is perhaps TRBD1 (5 bases). Looked up from germline, CDR1 is SGHDT and CDR2 is YYEEEE. The CDR3 totals 13 residues. V lost 2 bases and J 8 bases, leaving 13 bases between the germline ends. Filled out from reference TRBV5-6 and TRBJ1-2, the complete variable domain reads DAGVTQSPTHLIKTRGQQVTLRCSPKSGHDTVSWYQQALGQGPQFIFQYYEEEERQRGNFPDRFSGHQFPNYSSELNVNALLLGDSALYLCASSLGQGGGYTFGSGTRLTVV.

The CDR3 protein is CSAKRGEEQYF. In DNA, the CDR3 is TGCAGTGCTAAGAGGGGGGAGGAGCAGTACTTC. The J gene is TRBJ2-7, the V gene TRBV20-1, with D perhaps matching TRBD1 or TRBD2 (6 bases each). The CDR3 sequence is 11 residues long. V dropped 4 bases and J dropped 7 bases, with 11 bases sitting between them. Germline CDR1 is DFQATT and CDR2 is SNEGSKA (reference sequence).

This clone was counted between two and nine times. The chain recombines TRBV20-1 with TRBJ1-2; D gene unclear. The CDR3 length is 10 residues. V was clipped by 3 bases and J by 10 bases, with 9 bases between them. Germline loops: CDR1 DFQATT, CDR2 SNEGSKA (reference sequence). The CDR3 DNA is TGCAGTGCTAGCTTAGGTACCTACACCTTC. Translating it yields CSASLGTYTF.

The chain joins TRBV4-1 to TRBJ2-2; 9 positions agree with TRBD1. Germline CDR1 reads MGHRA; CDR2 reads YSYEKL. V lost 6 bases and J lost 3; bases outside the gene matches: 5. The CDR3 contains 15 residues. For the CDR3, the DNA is TGCGCCAGCAGAGGACAGGGGAGGGACACCGGGGAGCTGTTTTTT. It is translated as CASRGQGRDTGELFF.

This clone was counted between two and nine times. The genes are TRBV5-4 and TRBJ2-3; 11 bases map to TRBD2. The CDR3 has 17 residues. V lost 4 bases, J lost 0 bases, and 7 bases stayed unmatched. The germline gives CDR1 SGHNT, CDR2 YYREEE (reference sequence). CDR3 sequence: CASSQGLAATSTDTQYF. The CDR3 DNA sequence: TGTGCCAGCAGCCAGGGACTAGCGGCGACTAGCACAGATACGCAGTATTTT. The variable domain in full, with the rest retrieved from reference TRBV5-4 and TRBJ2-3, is ETGVTQSPTHLIKTRGQQVTLRCSSQSGHNTVSWYQQALGQGPQFIFQYYREEENGRGNFPPRFSGLQFPNYSSELNVNALELDDSALYLCASSQGLAATSTDTQYFGPGTRLTVL.

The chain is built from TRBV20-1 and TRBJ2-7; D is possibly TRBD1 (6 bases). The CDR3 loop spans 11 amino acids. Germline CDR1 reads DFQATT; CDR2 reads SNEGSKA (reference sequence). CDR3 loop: CTPGDSYEQYF. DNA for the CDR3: TGCACTCCAGGGGACTCCTACGAGCAGTACTTC.

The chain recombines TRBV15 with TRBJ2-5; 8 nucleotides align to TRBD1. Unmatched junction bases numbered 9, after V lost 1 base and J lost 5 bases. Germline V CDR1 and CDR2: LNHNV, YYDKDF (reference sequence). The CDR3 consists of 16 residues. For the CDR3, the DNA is TGTGCCACCAGCAGAGGGCCAGGGGGCGAGGGGGAGACCCAGTACTTC. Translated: CATSRGPGGEGETQYF.

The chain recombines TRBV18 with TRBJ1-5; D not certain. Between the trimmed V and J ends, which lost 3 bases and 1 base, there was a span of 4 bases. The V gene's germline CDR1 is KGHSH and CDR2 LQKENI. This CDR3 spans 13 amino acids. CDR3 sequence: CASSPGSNQPQHF. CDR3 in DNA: TGTGCCAGCTCACCGGGGAGCAATCAGCCCCAGCATTTT.

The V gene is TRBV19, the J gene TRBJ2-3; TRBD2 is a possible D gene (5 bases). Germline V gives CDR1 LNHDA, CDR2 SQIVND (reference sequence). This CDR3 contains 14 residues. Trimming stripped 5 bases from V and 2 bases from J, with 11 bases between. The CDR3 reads CASSLTRATDTQYF. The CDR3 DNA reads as TGTGCCAGTAGTCTAACTAGAGCCACAGATACGCAGTATTTT.

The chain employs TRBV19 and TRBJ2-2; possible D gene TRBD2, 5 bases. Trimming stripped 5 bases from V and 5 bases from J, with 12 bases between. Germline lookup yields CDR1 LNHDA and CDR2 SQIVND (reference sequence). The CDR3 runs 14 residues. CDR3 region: CASSRGQITGELFF. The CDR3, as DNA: TGTGCCAGTAGTCGAGGGCAAATAACCGGGGAGCTGTTTTTT. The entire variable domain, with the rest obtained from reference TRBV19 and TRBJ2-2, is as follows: DGGITQSPKYLFRKEGQNVTLSCEQNLNHDAMYWYRQDPGQGLRLIYYSQIVNDFQKGDIAEGYSVSREKKESFPLTVTSAQKNPTAFYLCASSRGQITGELFFGEGSRLTVL.

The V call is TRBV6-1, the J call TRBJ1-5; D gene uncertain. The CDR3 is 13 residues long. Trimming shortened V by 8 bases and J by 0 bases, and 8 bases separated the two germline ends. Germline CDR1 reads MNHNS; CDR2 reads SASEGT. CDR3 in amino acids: CASAGNSNQPQHF. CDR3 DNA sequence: TGTGCCAGCGCCGGGAATAGCAATCAGCCCCAGCATTTT.

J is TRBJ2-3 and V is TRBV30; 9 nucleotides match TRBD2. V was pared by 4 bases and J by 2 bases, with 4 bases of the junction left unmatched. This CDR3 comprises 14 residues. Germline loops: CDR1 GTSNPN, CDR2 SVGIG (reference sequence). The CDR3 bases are TGTGCCTGGAATAGCGGGAGTCCCACAGATACGCAGTATTTT. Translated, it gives CAWNSGSPTDTQYF.

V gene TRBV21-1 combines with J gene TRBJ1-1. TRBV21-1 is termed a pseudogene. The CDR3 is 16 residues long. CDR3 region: CASSGFVVGMNTEAFF. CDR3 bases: TGTGCCAGCAGCGGATTTGTAGTGGGAATGAACACTGAAGCTTTCTTT.

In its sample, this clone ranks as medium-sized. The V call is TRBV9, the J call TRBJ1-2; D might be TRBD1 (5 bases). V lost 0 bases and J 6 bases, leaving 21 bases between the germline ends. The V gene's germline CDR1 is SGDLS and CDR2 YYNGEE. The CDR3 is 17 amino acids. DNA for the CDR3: TGTGCCAGCAGCGTAGGGGCAACAGGCAAGTCACCCGATGGCTACACCTTC. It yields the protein CASSVGATGKSPDGYTF.

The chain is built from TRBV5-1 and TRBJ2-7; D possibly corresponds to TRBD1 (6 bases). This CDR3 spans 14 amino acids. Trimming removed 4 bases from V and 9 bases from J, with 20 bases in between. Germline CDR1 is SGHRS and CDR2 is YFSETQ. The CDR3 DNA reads TGCGCCAGCAGCCCGAACGGACAGCCTATCGGGCAGTACTTC. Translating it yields CASSPNGQPIGQYF.

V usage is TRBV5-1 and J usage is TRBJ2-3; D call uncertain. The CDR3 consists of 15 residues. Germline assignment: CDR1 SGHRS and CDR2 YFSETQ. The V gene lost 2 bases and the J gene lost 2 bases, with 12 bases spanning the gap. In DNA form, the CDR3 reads TGCGCCAGCAGCTTCGACAATATAAACACAGATACGCAGTATTTT. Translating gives CASSFDNINTDTQYF.

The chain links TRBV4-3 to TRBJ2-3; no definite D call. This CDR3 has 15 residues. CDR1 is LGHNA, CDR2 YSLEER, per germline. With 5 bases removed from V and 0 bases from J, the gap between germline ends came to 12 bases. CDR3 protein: CASSFQAQSTDTQYF. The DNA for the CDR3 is TGCGCCAGCAGCTTCCAAGCACAGAGCACAGATACGCAGTATTTT.

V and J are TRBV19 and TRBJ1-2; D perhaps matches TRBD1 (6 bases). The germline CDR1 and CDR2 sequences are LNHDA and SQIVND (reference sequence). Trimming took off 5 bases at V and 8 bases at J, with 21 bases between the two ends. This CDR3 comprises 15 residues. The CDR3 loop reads CASSPAGTPLGGYTF. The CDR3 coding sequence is TGTGCCAGTAGTCCAGCCGGGACACCCCTCGGGGGCTACACCTTC.